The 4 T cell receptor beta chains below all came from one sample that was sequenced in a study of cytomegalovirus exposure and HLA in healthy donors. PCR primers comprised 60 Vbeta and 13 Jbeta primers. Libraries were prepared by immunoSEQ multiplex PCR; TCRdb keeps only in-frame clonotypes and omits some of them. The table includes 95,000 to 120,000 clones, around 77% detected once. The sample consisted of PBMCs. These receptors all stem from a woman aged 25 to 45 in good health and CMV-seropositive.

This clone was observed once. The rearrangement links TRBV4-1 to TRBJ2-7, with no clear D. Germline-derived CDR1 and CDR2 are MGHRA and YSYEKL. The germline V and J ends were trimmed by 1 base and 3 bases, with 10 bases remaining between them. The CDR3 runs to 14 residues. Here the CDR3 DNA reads TGCGCCAGCAGCCAAGTGGTTTCCTACTACGAGCAGTACTTC. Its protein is CASSQVVSYYEQYF.

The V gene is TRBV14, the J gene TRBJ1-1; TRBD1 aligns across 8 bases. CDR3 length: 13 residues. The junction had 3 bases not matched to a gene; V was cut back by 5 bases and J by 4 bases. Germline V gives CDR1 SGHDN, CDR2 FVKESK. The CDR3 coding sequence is TGTGCCAGCAGCGAACAGGGGGTCACTGAAGCTTTCTTT. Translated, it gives CASSEQGVTEAFF. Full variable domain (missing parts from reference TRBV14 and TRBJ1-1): EAGVTQFPSHSVIEKGQTVTLRCDPISGHDNLYWYRRVMGKEIKFLLHFVKESKQDESGMPNNRFLAERTGGTYSTLKVQPAELEDSGVYFCASSEQGVTEAFFGQGTRLTVV.

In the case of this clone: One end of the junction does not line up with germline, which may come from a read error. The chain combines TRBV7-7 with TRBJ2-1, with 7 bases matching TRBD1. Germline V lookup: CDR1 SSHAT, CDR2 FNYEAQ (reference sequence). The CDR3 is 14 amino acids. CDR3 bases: TGTGCTAGCAGCTTAATGCCAGGGGGTGGTGAGCAGTTCTTC. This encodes CASSLMPGGGEQFF.

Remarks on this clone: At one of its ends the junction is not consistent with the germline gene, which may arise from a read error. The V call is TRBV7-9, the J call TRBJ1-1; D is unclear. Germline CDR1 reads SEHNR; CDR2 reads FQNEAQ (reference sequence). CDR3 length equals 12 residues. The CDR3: CSSSLESSEAFF. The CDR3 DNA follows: TGTTCCAGCAGCTTAGAATCCTCTGAAGCTTTCTTT.